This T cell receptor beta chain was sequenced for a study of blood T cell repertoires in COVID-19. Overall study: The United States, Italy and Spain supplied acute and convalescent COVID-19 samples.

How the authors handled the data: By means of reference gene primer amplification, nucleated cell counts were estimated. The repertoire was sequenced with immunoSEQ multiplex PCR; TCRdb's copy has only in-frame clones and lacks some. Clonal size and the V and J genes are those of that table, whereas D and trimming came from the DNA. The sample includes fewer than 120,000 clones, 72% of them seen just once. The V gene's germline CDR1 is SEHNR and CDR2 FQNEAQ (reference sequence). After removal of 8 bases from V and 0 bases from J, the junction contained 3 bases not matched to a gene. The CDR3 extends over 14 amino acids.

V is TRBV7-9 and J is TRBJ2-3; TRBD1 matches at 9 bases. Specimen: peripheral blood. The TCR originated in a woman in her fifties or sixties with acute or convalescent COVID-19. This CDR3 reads CASLTGGSTDTQYF. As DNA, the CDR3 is TGTGCCAGCCTGACAGGGGGGAGCACAGATACGCAGTATTTT.